What follows is one T cell receptor beta chain and its context. The antigen remains undetermined. The V gene lost 5 bases and the J gene lost 0 bases, with 10 bases spanning the gap. Germline V gene data show CDR1 as PRHDT and CDR2 as FYEKMQ (reference sequence). This CDR3 contains 14 residues. The data belong to a study of blood T cells in healthy people across ages. Findings of the study overall: Long-lived donors carried more naive CD4+ cells and greater diversity than aged donors.

Through a sample-barcoded 5' primer and a J-beta primer mix, a second PCR was run for about 7 to 12 cycles. TCRdb reanalysed the 5' RACE reads using MiXCR and keeps one entry per CDR3 protein. The table records about 900,000 distinct CDR3 sequences, roughly 52% of them present only once. Sequencing was performed on blood. The clonotype originates from a man in his thirties or forties in good health. The gene calls are TRBV13 and TRBJ1-2, with D tentatively TRBD1 (6 bases). Here the CDR3 reads CASSHRASNYGYTF. The CDR3 nucleotides are TGTGCCAGCAGCCACAGGGCTTCTAACTATGGCTACACCTTC.